The 11 T cell receptor beta chains listed next were all sequenced from one sample in a study of glioma-infiltrating T cells. Using RNA template, CDR3s of TCR alpha and beta were amplified with iRepertoire arm-PCR. TCRdb passed the multiplex PCR reads through MiXCR, listing each CDR3 protein once. The sample contains about 130,000 distinct CDR3 sequences, more than 20% of which appear only once. The sequenced sample consisted of glioma tissue, nonneoplastic brain tissue, or PBMCs (not recorded which). The receptors come from a human donor with low-grade glioma or glioblastoma, undergoing nonglioma brain surgery, or in good health (not recorded which).

This clonotype occurred a few times. V gene TRBV29-1 combines with J gene TRBJ2-7, with D possibly TRBD2 on 5 matching bases. Germline lookup yields CDR1 SQVTM and CDR2 ANQGSEA. CDR3 length: 13 residues. V lost 0 bases and J lost 6, with 12 bases in between. CDR3: CSVEDQRGSEQYF. CDR3 bases: TGCAGCGTTGAAGATCAACGGGGATCCGAGCAGTACTTC.

The rearrangement links TRBV4-2 to TRBJ2-5, with D possibly being TRBD1 (7 bases). The CDR3 consists of 15 residues. V was trimmed by 3 bases and J by 1 base, leaving 12 bases between them. Germline CDR1 is LGHNA and CDR2 is YNFKEQ. In DNA, the CDR3 is TGTGCCAGCAGCCAGGGGGGACAGTTCCAAGAGACCCAGTACTTC. Its protein is CASSQGGQFQETQYF.

The chain uses TRBV12-3 or TRBV12-4 and TRBJ2-1; D is unclear. Trimming cost V 6 bases and J 6 bases, with 9 bases left between them. The CDR3 runs to 12 residues. The chain's CDR3 is CASRRTLNEQFF. In nucleotides, the CDR3 is TGTGCCAGCAGAAGAACCCTCAATGAGCAGTTCTTC.

This clonotype has a count of ten or more. The gene calls are TRBV6-1 and TRBJ2-5; TRBD2 matches 7 bases. V lost 8 bases to trimming and J lost 2 bases; unmatched junction nucleotides: 14. CDR3 size: 16 residues. Germline assignment: CDR1 MNHNS and CDR2 SASEGT. CDR3 sequence: CASRRGSSGHQETQYF. CDR3 bases: TGTGCCAGCCGCAGAGGGTCTAGCGGTCATCAAGAGACCCAGTACTTC.

The table lists this clonotype with a count of one. At one end, the junction sequence differs from germline, possibly due to a read error. J is TRBJ2-6 and V is TRBV12-3 or TRBV12-4; TRBD1 might be the D (5 bases). The CDR3 loop spans 15 amino acids. The CDR3 reads CASSLKSSGAKVLTF. The CDR3 DNA follows: TGTGCCAGCAGTTTAAAGTCCTCTGGGGCCAAGGTCCTGACTTTC.

This chain connects TRBV6-1 to TRBJ2-7; 9 bases align to TRBD2. The germline V gene encodes CDR1 MNHNS and CDR2 SASEGT. After removal of 5 bases from V and 5 bases from J, the junction contained 7 bases not matched to a gene. The CDR3 contains 14 residues. CDR3: CASSYSGRSDEQYF. In nucleotides, the CDR3 is TGTGCCAGCAGTTATAGCGGGAGAAGCGACGAGCAGTACTTC.

This clonotype was detected many times. J is TRBJ2-1 and V is TRBV19; possibly TRBD2 for D (6 bases). The V gene lost 1 base and the J gene lost 8 bases, with 15 bases spanning the gap. This CDR3 has 15 amino acids. Germline loops: CDR1 LNHDA, CDR2 SQIVND (reference sequence). The CDR3 loop is CASSIGGSPGDEQFF. The CDR3 DNA reads TGTGCCAGTAGTATAGGGGGGAGTCCGGGAGATGAGCAGTTCTTC.

This clonotype was observed at least ten times. The J gene is TRBJ2-7, the V gene TRBV25-1; no firm D call. With 3 bases removed from V and 3 bases from J, the gap between germline ends came to 6 bases. The CDR3 runs to 12 residues. Germline CDR1 reads MGHDK; CDR2 reads SYGVNS. CDR3 region: CASSDGSYEQYF. CDR3 coding DNA: TGTGCCAGCAGTGACGGCAGCTACGAGCAGTACTTC.

This clonotype was picked up many times. The chain carries TRBV20-1 and TRBJ1-2; D unclear. This CDR3 region has 15 residues. Trimming took 0 bases from V and 3 from J, leaving 14 bases between them. The germline V gene encodes CDR1 DFQATT and CDR2 SNEGSKA (reference sequence). Here the CDR3 DNA reads TGCAGTGCTAGAGATGATGGGGAGCCCTACTATGGCTACACCTTC. It specifies CSARDDGEPYYGYTF.

This clonotype was recorded at least ten times. The chain carries TRBV6-1 and TRBJ2-1; 8 bases map to TRBD1. After removal of 6 bases from V and 5 bases from J, the junction contained 15 bases not matched to a gene. Germline V gives CDR1 MNHNS, CDR2 SASEGT. The CDR3 spans 17 residues. CDR3 bases: TGTGCCAGCAGCAACGTTTATGGACAGGGAGGAAACAATGAGCAGTTCTTC. This codes for CASSNVYGQGGNNEQFF.

About this clonotype: A read error is possible here, since a much larger clone lies one base away. This rearrangement joins TRBV3-1 to TRBJ2-7, with D perhaps TRBD2 (5 bases). Germline assignment: CDR1 LGHDT and CDR2 YNNKEL (reference sequence). The ends were cut back, 5 bases at V and 2 bases at J, with 10 bases in the middle. The CDR3 is made up of 13 amino acids. The CDR3 sequence is CASSERGTYEQYF. The CDR3 nucleotides read TGTGCCAGCAGCGAACGGGGAACCTACGAGCAGTACTTC.